This T cell receptor (beta chain) is drawn from a study of T-cell memory formation after mild COVID-19. Study-level results: Those CD4+ clones that contracted were mainly in CM and EM (CD8+ ones in EMRA). Some clones that responded were present in memory (sampled pre-infection), which suggests cross-reactive memory joined.

The V end was cut by 3 bases, the J end by 0 bases, with 11 bases between. Germline values: CDR1 LNHNV, CDR2 YYDKDF (reference sequence). The CDR3 has 16 residues. As to this clonotype: Its specificity is not known.

5'RACE with constant-segment primers built TCRalpha and TCRbeta cDNA libraries with UMIs. TCRdb itself ran the 5' RACE reads through MiXCR, one entry per CDR3 protein. In the table there are some 310,000 distinct CDR3 sequences, around a fifth of which are singletons. The chain carries TRBV15 and TRBJ2-2; D may be TRBD2 (6 bases). Input material: PBMCs or a T cell subset sorted from them (not recorded which). The sequence came from a man aged 18 to 29 who had mild COVID-19 (a few samples of this study predate the infection). Cell type and time point are not known. CDR3 sequence (DNA): TGTGCCACCAGCAGCTTGGGCGGGGCGAACACCGGGGAGCTGTTTTTT. Translating it yields CATSSLGGANTGELFF.